What follows are 21 T cell receptor beta chains derived from one specimen sequenced in a study of T cell changes during pregnancy in multiple sclerosis. Measured with immunoSEQ multiplex PCR; TCRdb has only the in-frame clones, and not every one. The sample lists about 61,000 clones, over 80% occurring once. The material was peripheral blood, obtained in the first trimester of pregnancy. The origin of the receptors is a female donor in good health, enrolled as a control in a pregnancy study.

DNA for the CDR3: TGTGCCAGCAGCAGGCCCCCGGGGGTTTTCACTCAGCCCCAGCATTTT. Amino acids: CASSRPPGVFTQPQHF. The genes are TRBV21-1 and TRBJ1-5. TRBV21-1 is designated a pseudogene. The CDR3 extends over 16 amino acids.

Only one count was recorded for this clone. The chain joins TRBV27 to TRBJ2-2; TRBD2 matches 15 bases. Germline values: CDR1 MNHEY, CDR2 SMNVEV (reference sequence). The CDR3 is 16 residues long. After removal of 6 bases from V and 7 bases from J, the junction contained 6 bases not matched to a gene. The DNA for the CDR3 is TGTGCCAGCAGAGGACTAGCGGGGGGGCCAGTCGGGGAGCTGTTTTTT. Translation gives CASRGLAGGPVGELFF.

The chain joins TRBV5-1 to TRBJ2-7, with 11 bases identical to TRBD2. CDR1 is SGHRS and CDR2 is YFSETQ in the germline V gene. The CDR3 runs to 16 residues. V lost 4 bases and J lost 2; bases outside the gene matches: 8. CDR3 DNA sequence: TGCGCCAGCAGCGCGCTAGCGGGGGGTGCCCCCTACGAGCAGTACTTC. Amino acid sequence: CASSALAGGAPYEQYF.

This chain uses TRBV6-1 with TRBJ1-1; no clear D. The CDR3 has 11 residues. Germline values: CDR1 MNHNS, CDR2 SASEGT. V was clipped by 6 bases and J by 7 bases, with 9 bases between them. The CDR3 here is CASRGSIEAFF. The CDR3, as DNA: TGTGCCAGCAGGGGCTCGATTGAAGCTTTCTTT.

This sequence joins TRBV9 and TRBJ2-5; 14 bases are shared with TRBD2. After removal of 0 bases from V and 2 bases from J, the junction contained 9 bases not matched to a gene. The CDR3 is 19 amino acids. Germline V lookup: CDR1 SGDLS, CDR2 YYNGEE. CDR3 in amino acids: CASSVGRLAGGLGQETQYF. The CDR3 DNA reads TGTGCCAGCAGCGTAGGGAGACTAGCGGGGGGGCTGGGACAAGAGACCCAGTACTTC.

The chain has TRBV18 and TRBJ1-5; possible D gene TRBD1, 5 bases. With 9 bases removed from V and 5 bases from J, the gap between germline ends came to 20 bases. CDR3 length: 15 amino acids. The germline V gene has CDR1 KGHSH and CDR2 LQKENI. The CDR3 bases are TGTGCCAGTTCTCCGGGGGTGCAGGGAGATCAGCCCCAGCATTTT. It yields the protein CASSPGVQGDQPQHF.

The rearrangement joins TRBV5-1 to TRBJ2-6; TRBD1 might be the D (5 bases). This CDR3 is 17 amino acids long. Germline values: CDR1 SGHRS, CDR2 YFSETQ. Trimming shortened V by 1 base and J by 0 bases, and 11 bases separated the two germline ends. CDR3 in amino acids: CASSLRQSNSGANVLTF. The CDR3 coding sequence is TGCGCCAGCAGCTTGAGACAGTCCAACTCTGGGGCCAACGTCCTGACTTTC.

This clone has only one observation. The chain carries TRBV7-6 and TRBJ1-4, with 7 bases matching TRBD1. Germline CDR1 reads SGHVS; CDR2 reads FNYEAQ. This CDR3 is built from 15 residues. The V and J ends lost 6 bases and 5 bases, in that order; junction bases with no gene match: 9. The CDR3 DNA reads as TGTGCCAGCAGGTCAAAGACAGGGTTCAATGAAAAACTGTTTTTT. Translated, it gives CASRSKTGFNEKLFF.

Here the CDR3 reads CASSAYRDEQFF. CDR3 nucleotides: TGTGCCAGCAGCGCTTACAGGGATGAGCAGTTCTTC. This sequence joins TRBV7-9 and TRBJ2-1; D might be TRBD1 (6 bases). The germline CDR1 and CDR2 sequences are SEHNR and FQNEAQ (reference sequence). This CDR3 is built from 12 residues. V lost 5 bases and J lost 8, with 10 bases in between.

The chain combines TRBV4-3 with TRBJ2-3, with D perhaps matching TRBD2 (5 bases). Germline V gene sequence: CDR1 LGHNA, CDR2 YSLEER. The V and J ends lost 1 base and 3 bases respectively, with 8 bases between them. The CDR3 is 14 residues long. CDR3 residues: CASSQVGITDTQYF. Written as DNA, the CDR3 is TGCGCCAGCAGCCAAGTCGGGATAACAGATACGCAGTATTTT.

The rearrangement uses TRBV7-2 and TRBJ1-3; perhaps TRBD1 as D (6 bases). This CDR3 has 16 amino acids. Germline V gives CDR1 SGHTA, CDR2 FQGNSA. V was pared by 0 bases and J by 0 bases, with 9 bases between. CDR3 amino acids: CASSLAGASSGNTIYF. The CDR3 region has the DNA TGTGCCAGCAGCTTAGCGGGGGCCAGCTCTGGAAACACCATATATTTT.

This chain joins TRBV13 and TRBJ1-4, with D hard to call. Germline V gene lookup returns CDR1 PRHDT and CDR2 FYEKMQ (reference sequence). V lost 5 bases and J lost 4, with 14 bases in between. The CDR3 loop spans 15 amino acids. CDR3: CASSPRGMGNEKLFF. The DNA of the CDR3 is TGTGCCAGCAGCCCCCGCGGTATGGGTAATGAAAAACTGTTTTTT.

The chain links TRBV10-3 to TRBJ2-5, with 8 bases fitting TRBD1. Per germline, CDR1 ENHRY and CDR2 SYGVKD. This CDR3 is 14 amino acids long. The chain's CDR3 is CSTGQGPSQETQYF. The CDR3 region has the DNA TGTTCGACTGGACAGGGACCCTCTCAAGAGACCCAGTACTTC.

V is TRBV2 and J is TRBJ1-5; D is unclear. This CDR3 is built from 12 residues. V lost 6 bases and J lost 1, with 4 bases in between. CDR1 and CDR2 (germline): SNHLY, FYNNEI. The CDR3 nucleotides are TGTGCCAGCAGAGAGAGCAATCAGCCCCAGCATTTT. Translating gives CASRESNQPQHF.

Comments on this clone: One end of the junction is discordant with germline, which a read error may explain. The chain combines TRBV2 with TRBJ1-1; D not resolved. CDR3 length equals 13 residues. Looked up from germline, CDR1 is SNHLY and CDR2 is FYNNEI. The CDR3 bases are TGTGCCAGCAGTTATACGGACCGGACTGAGGCTTTCTTT. It specifies CASSYTDRTEAFF.

This clone was found once. The chain links TRBV14 to TRBJ2-5; D is possibly TRBD1 (7 bases). The CDR3 is made up of 16 amino acids. Germline loops: CDR1 SGHDN, CDR2 FVKESK. Trimming pared 5 bases from V and 5 bases from J, leaving 21 bases between. The CDR3 DNA reads TGTGCCAGCAGCTCCCCCTTAACGACAGGGAGGGAGACCCAGTACTTC. This translates into CASSSPLTTGRETQYF. Full variable domain (missing parts from reference TRBV14 and TRBJ2-5): EAGVTQFPSHSVIEKGQTVTLRCDPISGHDNLYWYRRVMGKEIKFLLHFVKESKQDESGMPNNRFLAERTGGTYSTLKVQPAELEDSGVYFCASSSPLTTGRETQYFGPGTRLLVL.

The chain has TRBV11-2 and TRBJ2-1; a possible D gene is TRBD2 (5 bases). This CDR3 comprises 15 residues. CDR1 and CDR2 from the germline V gene are SGHAT and FQNNGV. Trimming removed 5 bases at V and 2 bases at J, with 13 bases between. CDR3 amino acids: CASSTDFLPYNEQFF. DNA of the CDR3: TGTGCCAGCAGCACGGACTTCCTTCCCTACAATGAGCAGTTCTTC.

As DNA, the CDR3 is TGTGCCACCAGCACAAGGGGTAAGGCTGAAGCTTTCTTT. It translates to CATSTRGKAEAFF. The V gene is TRBV15, the J gene TRBJ1-1, with D perhaps TRBD1 (5 bases). The CDR3 runs to 13 residues. Germline V gives CDR1 LNHNV, CDR2 YYDKDF (reference sequence). The V gene lost 4 bases and the J gene lost 6 bases, with 12 bases spanning the gap.

This clone appeared once. The rearrangement uses TRBV7-9 and TRBJ2-7; D is unclear. The CDR3 extends over 14 amino acids. Trimming shortened V by 3 bases and J by 5 bases, and 14 bases separated the two germline ends. The germline gives CDR1 SEHNR, CDR2 FQNEAQ (reference sequence). The CDR3 spells CASSFTYSRDEQYF. Written as DNA, the CDR3 is TGTGCCAGCAGCTTCACCTACTCCCGGGACGAGCAGTACTTC.

This chain links TRBV5-4 with TRBJ1-2; D gene unclear. This CDR3 is 14 amino acids long. The germline V gene encodes CDR1 SGHNT and CDR2 YYREEE (reference sequence). V lost 4 bases and J lost 2, with 12 bases in between. In nucleotides, the CDR3 is TGTGCCAGCAGCCCTAGTTCAAGGAACTATGGCTACACCTTC. Its protein product is CASSPSSRNYGYTF.

J is TRBJ1-5 and V is TRBV15; D is perhaps TRBD1 (6 bases). Germline V gives CDR1 LNHNV, CDR2 YYDKDF (reference sequence). V lost 0 bases to trimming and J lost 6 bases, with 15 bases between them. The CDR3 totals 16 residues. CDR3 residues: CATSRDLFTRGQPQHF. The CDR3 DNA reads TGTGCCACCAGCAGAGATCTGTTTACCAGGGGTCAGCCCCAGCATTTT.